These 21 T cell receptor beta chains were sequenced from one sample in a study of cytomegalovirus exposure and HLA in healthy donors. This table comes from immunoSEQ multiplex PCR, and its TCRdb copy is limited to in-frame clones, with some not included. Here the sample spans about 250,000 clones, just under 90% being singletons. Sequencing was carried out using PBMCs. The receptors were gathered from a man between 18 and 35 years old in good health and CMV-seronegative.

The chain's CDR3 is CASSPDRETEAFF. The CDR3 DNA reads as TGTGCCAGCTCGCCGGACAGGGAGACTGAAGCTTTCTTT. This sequence joins TRBV18 and TRBJ1-1; the match to TRBD1 covers 8 bases. The germline V gene has CDR1 KGHSH and CDR2 LQKENI. V shed 6 bases, J shed 5 bases, and the junction held 5 bases outside the gene matches. The CDR3 is made up of 13 amino acids.

The chain carries TRBV27 and TRBJ2-1, with TRBD1 identical over 9 bases. The trim removed 11 bases at V and 9 bases at J, leaving 11 bases unmatched. The CDR3 is made up of 13 amino acids. The germline V gene encodes CDR1 MNHEY and CDR2 SMNVEV (reference sequence). This CDR3 reads CAGYRGRSGEQFF. The CDR3, as DNA: TGTGCCGGGTACAGGGGGCGCTCGGGTGAGCAGTTCTTC.

This clone was found a few times. This chain uses TRBV7-3 with TRBJ2-7; D is possibly TRBD1 (6 bases). Germline assignment: CDR1 SGHTA and CDR2 FQGTGA. Trimming removed 5 bases at V and 7 bases at J, with 18 bases between. The CDR3 is made up of 14 amino acids. The DNA of the CDR3 is TGTGCCAGCAGCCCACTACAGGGCCAGGGGGAGCAGTACTTC. Translation: CASSPLQGQGEQYF.

In nucleotides, the CDR3 is TGTGCCATCAGTGAACAGGGGGTAGAGACCCAGTACTTC. Protein product: CAISEQGVETQYF. The chain uses TRBV10-3 and TRBJ2-5; 8 bases are shared with TRBD1. Germline CDR1 and CDR2: ENHRY and SYGVKD. V shed 3 bases, J shed 4 bases, and the junction held 1 base outside the gene matches. The CDR3 has 13 amino acids.

This chain uses TRBV5-6 with TRBJ1-1, with D perhaps TRBD1 (5 bases). Germline V lookup: CDR1 SGHDT, CDR2 YYEEEE. This CDR3 is built from 14 residues. Trimming took off 0 bases at V and 4 bases at J, with 10 bases between the two ends. The CDR3 region is CASSLVGGTTEAFF. The CDR3 DNA is TGTGCCAGCAGCTTGGTTGGAGGGACCACTGAAGCTTTCTTT.

This sequence joins TRBV28 and TRBJ2-1, with TRBD2 identical over 8 bases. V gave up 8 bases and J gave up 0 bases; unmatched junction bases: 18. CDR1 MDHEN and CDR2 SYDVKM come from the germline V gene. The CDR3 covers 19 residues. CDR3 sequence: CASQPLGLAGQSSYNEQFF. Here the CDR3 DNA reads TGTGCCAGCCAACCCCTGGGGCTAGCGGGCCAAAGCTCCTACAATGAGCAGTTCTTC.

V gene TRBV27 combines with J gene TRBJ2-5; 9 bases agree with TRBD1. Germline V gives CDR1 MNHEY, CDR2 SMNVEV (reference sequence). The trim removed 5 bases at V and 4 bases at J, leaving 5 bases unmatched. The CDR3 is made up of 14 amino acids. CDR3 DNA: TGTGCCAGCAGTGTACAGGGGGCTGGAGAGACCCAGTACTTC. Its translation: CASSVQGAGETQYF.

The V call is TRBV19, the J call TRBJ1-5; 9 positions match TRBD1. The germline gives CDR1 LNHDA, CDR2 SQIVND (reference sequence). The CDR3 consists of 15 residues. V shed 10 bases and J 5 bases; nucleotides not matched to a gene: 12. The CDR3 DNA is TGTGCCATTGCCGTTACTCGGGACAGGGATCAGCCCCAGCATTTT. As protein: CAIAVTRDRDQPQHF.

V and J are TRBV6-6 and TRBJ2-3; a weak D match, TRBD2 (6 bases). V was clipped by 5 bases and J by 6 bases, with 15 bases between them. This CDR3 has 14 amino acids. Per germline, CDR1 MNHNY and CDR2 SVGAGI (reference sequence). In DNA, the CDR3 is TGTGCCAGCAGTACAAATACCCGGGAGGATACGCAGTATTTT. Translated: CASSTNTREDTQYF.

The chain has TRBV6-4 and TRBJ1-6; D is uncertain. The CDR3 length is 10 residues. Germline V gene lookup returns CDR1 MRHNA and CDR2 SNTAGT. Trimming left V 2 bases short and J 13 bases short, with 3 bases between. CDR3 nucleotides: TGTGCCAGCAGTGACCGGCCCCTCCACTTT. Residues: CASSDRPLHF.

The genes are TRBV6-5 and TRBJ2-3; D gene ambiguous. Trimming took 7 bases from V and 2 from J, leaving 16 bases between them. This CDR3 region has 15 residues. The germline V gene has CDR1 MNHEY and CDR2 SVGAGI. Here the CDR3 reads CASTPARRNTDTQYF. CDR3 coding DNA: TGTGCCAGCACACCCGCGAGAAGAAACACAGATACGCAGTATTTT.

The chain employs TRBV28 and TRBJ1-2; 10 bases are shared with TRBD1. V dropped 5 bases and J dropped 4; count of bases not matched to a gene: 4. The CDR3 length is 14 residues. Germline-derived CDR1 and CDR2 are MDHEN and SYDVKM. The CDR3 spells CASSTTGGSYGYTF. DNA for the CDR3: TGTGCCAGCAGTACGACAGGGGGCAGCTATGGCTACACCTTC.

The chain combines TRBV7-9 with TRBJ1-4; 8 bases match TRBD1. CDR1 is SEHNR, CDR2 FQNEAQ, per germline (reference sequence). The V and J ends lost 2 bases and 6 bases, in that order; junction bases with no gene match: 14. The CDR3 runs to 18 residues. As DNA, the CDR3 is TGTGCCAGCAGCTTACCCTTTGGCAGGGGGCGCGATGATGAAAAACTGTTTTTT. This encodes CASSLPFGRGRDDEKLFF.

CDR3 in amino acids: CASSLMTTSGLNTQYF. The CDR3 DNA is TGTGCCAGCAGCTTAATGACGACTAGCGGGCTAAATACGCAGTATTTT. The rearrangement uses TRBV7-3 and TRBJ2-3, with 10 bases lining up with TRBD2. With 1 base clipped from V and 7 bases from J, the junction kept 8 bases outside the gene matches. Germline CDR1 reads SGHTA; CDR2 reads FQGTGA. The CDR3 length is 16 residues. The whole variable domain, remainder taken from reference TRBV7-3 and TRBJ2-3, is GAGVSQTPSNKVTEKGKYVELRCDPISGHTALYWYRQSLGQGPEFLIYFQGTGAADDSGLPNDRFFAVRPEGSVSTLKIQRTERGDSAVYLCASSLMTTSGLNTQYFGPGTRLTVL.

V and J are TRBV2 and TRBJ1-1; 10 bases agree with TRBD1. Germline V gives CDR1 SNHLY, CDR2 FYNNEI. There are 15 residues in the CDR3. V was pared by 6 bases and J by 4 bases, with 8 bases of the junction left unmatched. The CDR3 reads CASRKGQGLSTEAFF. The CDR3 region has the DNA TGTGCCAGCAGGAAGGGACAGGGGCTCTCCACTGAAGCTTTCTTT.

The chain uses TRBV28 and TRBJ1-2, with D tentatively TRBD1 (6 bases). Germline-derived CDR1 and CDR2 are MDHEN and SYDVKM. CDR3 length: 13 residues. V lost 5 bases and J 5 bases, leaving 12 bases between the germline ends. This CDR3 is CASSRTRGYGYTF. CDR3 nucleotides: TGTGCCAGCAGTCGGACAAGGGGGTATGGCTACACCTTC.

The chain is built from TRBV4-3 and TRBJ1-5, with a weak D call TRBD1 (5 bases). Germline assignment: CDR1 LGHNA and CDR2 YSLEER. Trimming left V 0 bases short and J 7 bases short, with 13 bases between. The CDR3 consists of 15 residues. This CDR3 reads CASSQEMGDWQPQHF. CDR3 nucleotide sequence: TGCGCCAGCAGCCAAGAAATGGGGGACTGGCAGCCCCAGCATTTT.

The chain links TRBV4-2 to TRBJ1-5; TRBD1 might be the D (6 bases). The germline gives CDR1 LGHNA, CDR2 YNFKEQ. The V and J ends lost 0 bases and 4 bases respectively, with 22 bases between them. CDR3 length: 19 residues. CDR3 sequence (DNA): TGTGCCAGCAGCCAAGATGTAATCCCGGGAAGGGGGTTGAATCAGCCCCAGCATTTT. Amino acids: CASSQDVIPGRGLNQPQHF.

The V gene is TRBV6-5, the J gene TRBJ1-2; TRBD1 is a possible D gene (5 bases). The CDR3 has 15 residues. CDR1 and CDR2 from the germline V gene are MNHEY and SVGAGI. With 4 bases removed from V and 3 bases from J, the gap between germline ends came to 15 bases. The CDR3 region has the DNA TGTGCCAGCAGTTCCGGGTCGGGGGGGGACTATGGCTACACCTTC. It yields the protein CASSSGSGGDYGYTF.

V gene TRBV11-3 combines with J gene TRBJ2-5, with a possible D match to TRBD2 (5 bases). This CDR3 spans 13 amino acids. The germline CDR1 and CDR2 sequences are SGHNT and YENEEA. Trimming shortened V by 5 bases and J by 5 bases, and 12 bases separated the two germline ends. CDR3 bases: TGTGCCAGCAGCCTGGGAGTCAAGGAGACCCAGTACTTC. It translates to CASSLGVKETQYF.

The chain employs TRBV4-1 and TRBJ1-5; TRBD1 agrees at 8 bases. The CDR3 has 17 residues. Losses at the gene ends were 1 base for V and 0 bases for J; bases not matched to a gene: 5. CDR1 is MGHRA and CDR2 is YSYEKL in the germline V gene. CDR3 in DNA: TGCGCCAGCAGCCAAGCCTTGGGACAGGATAGCAATCAGCCCCAGCATTTT. Residues: CASSQALGQDSNQPQHF.